This TCR beta chain stems from a study of T cell repertoires in cytomegalovirus infection. Study-wide context: Recently identified HLA-C-restricted CMV epitopes were used, and well-studied HLA-B-restricted CMV epitopes were used as well. CMV infection together with matching HLA type was indicated by public TCR beta signatures.

Regarding the study as a whole: There were HLA-C-restricted CMV-specific TCR beta clonotypes dominating the ex vivo response. Summed frequency of public TCR beta families distinguished CMV carriers with the relevant HLA.

Comment on this clonotype: Its antigen is not known.

TCRdb analysed the reads with MiXCR anew, one entry per CDR3 protein. Of roughly 920,000 distinct CDR3 sequences in the sample, less than 35% are singletons; the top ten hold roughly an eighth. The CDR3 is 21 residues long. Germline loops: CDR1 MNHEY, CDR2 SMNVEV (reference sequence). J gave up 2 bases and V 3 bases, and 19 bases lay outside the gene matches. The sample here was cultured CD8+ T cells from PBMCs, taken from culture after CMV antigen stimulation. V and J are TRBV27 and TRBJ1-1; 12 positions match TRBD1. The sequence came from a human donor in good health (CMV status not recorded). Some clones in this sample may be carry-over from other donors' samples. CDR3 nucleotides: TGTGCCAGCAGTTTCCTCACGGGACAGGGGGCAGGGCATCCGACAAACACTGAAGCTTTCTTT. Translated, it gives CASSFLTGQGAGHPTNTEAFF.